This T cell receptor (beta chain) was retrieved from a study of shared clonotypes between healthy human individuals (dated by TCRdb to about 2020). Background on the whole study: The cohort comprised two women and a few men aged 18 to 49 years. The study deeply sequenced blood TCR repertoires of about 5 healthy adults to estimate repertoire size and the extent of clonotype sharing between individuals. For each donor, three plates each were used for CD4 naive and CD4 memory, two plates were used for CD8 naive, and one plate was used for CD8 memory. Each donor's leukapheresis produced roughly between roughly 0.85 and 9.5 billion PBMCs. To increase sequencing depth and limit assay-specific biases, different laboratories used diverse techniques to prepare libraries and sequence TCR repertoires. What the research found in general, with its limitations: Naive subsets generally had larger estimated clonotype richness than memory subsets. Only blood was sampled, and tissue TCR repertoires likely differ from those in blood. Pairwise subsampling led to the expectation that sequencing depth would affect the degree of clonotype sharing among donors. Higher generation probabilities were observed for clonotypes shared by all four sorted-subset donors than for non-shared clonotypes. Rarefaction of sorted-subset datasets indicated incomplete sequencing despite the large sequencing depth. When a few donors were compared, the shared fraction of clonotypes was around 4.6% for naive CD4, 3% to 4% for naive CD8, 2% to 2.5% for memory CD4, and 0.3% to 0.5% for memory CD8. The genetic and exposure-history diversity represented was limited by the small number of donors.

Healthy HIV-negative adults with no recently reported acute infections or vaccinations were included as donors. Only Caucasian adults living in Nashville, Tennessee, USA were represented among the donors. CD4+ T cells were enriched by magnetic negative selection; naive cells were then positively selected on CD45RA, and the negative fraction formed the memory subset. After blood collection by leukapheresis, PBMCs were isolated using Ficoll-Histopaque density gradient centrifugation and then cryopreserved in the vapor phase of liquid nitrogen. Analytical flow cytometry was used to check the purity and quantity of every magnetically sorted T cell population. Genomic DNA was isolated from each sorted fraction and quantified by UV absorbance on a Nanodrop 2000c. The CDR3 runs 13 residues from the cysteine to the phenylalanine. The DNA shown is the 39-base CDR3, in frame from base 1. The germline V gene specifies SGHDT as CDR1 and YYEEEE as CDR2. For this chain, trimming is 2 bases at the V end and 8 bases at the J end, and the number of junction bases without a gene match is 4.

Details on this clone: The antigen it recognizes is unknown. No quality values exist for individual bases; no much larger clone is one base distant. This sample includes further DNA sequences coding for the same CDR3.

TCR CDR3 regions were amplified from genomic DNA by multiplex PCR using the deep immunoSEQ assay. Extracted genomic DNA from each cell subset was spread evenly across all wells of several immunoSEQ 96-well plates, with each plate serving as a replicate. For sorted subsets, roughly 0.2 ug genomic DNA, equal to tens of thousands of T cell genomes, was loaded into each replicate PCR. The purified libraries were quantified using a Qubit 3.0 fluorometer, sized with a Bioanalyzer 2100, and then quantified again using the KAPA Library Quantification kit. Every immunoSEQ 96-well plate was sequenced on a dedicated single-read 150-cycle Illumina NextSeq 550 flow cell. Per the source publication's procedure: The immunoSEQ output contained only junctional sequences without quality scores, so filtering could not match that applied to full-length reads. Sequences were annotated with PyIR, a Python wrapper for IgBLAST v1.9, and V/J genes and CDR3 were assigned using IMGT germline references. Reads with weak V/J assignments (E-value above 1e-6), missing CDR3, stop codons, out-of-frame junctions, or ambiguous translated residues were removed. A V3J clonotype was defined by an identical inferred V gene, J gene, and CDR3 amino acid sequence. Percentage overlap between repertoires was calculated by dividing the number of shared unique clonotypes by the size of the smaller repertoire. Repertoire richness was assessed with RTK rarefaction, the Chao1 estimator, and Recon v2.1 estimates of unobserved clonotypes. OLGA was used to compute generation probabilities for all TCRbeta clonotypes that the gDNA method yielded from four donors. This immuneACCESS table, as held by TCRdb, lists in-frame sequences with V and J called but not all clones. Of the missing ones, under half trace to an unresolved V gene in checked studies; the others have no known cause. V and J calls and clone size are copied from that table; D and trimming were computed from the DNA. The sample records roughly 2.2 million clones, 85% to 95% of which are singletons. About 0.41% of the sample goes to the ten largest clones.

Here the chain combines TRBV5-6 and TRBJ1-2; TRBD1 fits 9 bases in the junction. The sequence was obtained from a man between 18 and 29 years old in good health. Some clones in this sample may be carry-over from other donors' samples. Sequencing was carried out using naive CD4+ T cells from PBMCs. Read against the paper, the sample's cell subset or site label means: CD45RA+ positively selected. The nucleotides read TGTGCCAGCAGCTTACAGGGGGCGCAGGGCTACACCTTC. Its coded protein is CASSLQGAQGYTF.